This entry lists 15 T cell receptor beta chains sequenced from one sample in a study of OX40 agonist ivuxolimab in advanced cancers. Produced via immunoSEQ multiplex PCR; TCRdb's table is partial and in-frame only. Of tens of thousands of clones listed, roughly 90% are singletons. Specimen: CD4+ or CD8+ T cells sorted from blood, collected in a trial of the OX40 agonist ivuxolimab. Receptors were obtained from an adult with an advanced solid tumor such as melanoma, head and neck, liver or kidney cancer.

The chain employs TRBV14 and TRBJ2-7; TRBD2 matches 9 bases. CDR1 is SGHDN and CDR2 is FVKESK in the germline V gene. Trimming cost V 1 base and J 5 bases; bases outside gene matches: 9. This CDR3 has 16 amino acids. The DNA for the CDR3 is TGTGCCAGCAGCCAAGCTCCACTAGCGGGTTCTCACGAGCAGTACTTC. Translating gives CASSQAPLAGSHEQYF.

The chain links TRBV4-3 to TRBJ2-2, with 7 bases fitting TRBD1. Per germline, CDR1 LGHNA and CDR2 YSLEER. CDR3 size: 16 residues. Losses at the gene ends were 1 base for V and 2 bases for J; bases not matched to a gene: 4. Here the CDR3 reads CASSQAGTANTGELFF. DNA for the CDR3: TGCGCCAGCAGCCAAGCCGGGACAGCTAACACCGGGGAGCTGTTTTTT.

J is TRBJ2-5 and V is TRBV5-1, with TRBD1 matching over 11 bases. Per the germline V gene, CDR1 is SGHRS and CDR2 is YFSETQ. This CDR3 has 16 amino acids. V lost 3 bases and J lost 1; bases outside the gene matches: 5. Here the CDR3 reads CASSSGGTGGQETQYF. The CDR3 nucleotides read TGCGCCAGCAGCTCCGGGGGGACAGGGGGCCAAGAGACCCAGTACTTC.

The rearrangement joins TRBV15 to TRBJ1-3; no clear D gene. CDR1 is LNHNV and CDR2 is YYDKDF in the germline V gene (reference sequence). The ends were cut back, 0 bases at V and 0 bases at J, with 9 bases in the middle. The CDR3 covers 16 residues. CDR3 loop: CATSRDTGFSGNTIYF. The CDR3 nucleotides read TGTGCCACCAGCAGAGATACCGGTTTCTCTGGAAACACCATATATTTT.

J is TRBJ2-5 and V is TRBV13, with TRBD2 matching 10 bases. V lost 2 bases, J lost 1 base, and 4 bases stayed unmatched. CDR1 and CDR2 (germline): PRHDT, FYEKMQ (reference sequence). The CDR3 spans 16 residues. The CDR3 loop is CASSLRLAGVQETQYF. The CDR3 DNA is TGTGCCAGCAGCTTAAGGCTAGCGGGGGTCCAAGAGACCCAGTACTTC.

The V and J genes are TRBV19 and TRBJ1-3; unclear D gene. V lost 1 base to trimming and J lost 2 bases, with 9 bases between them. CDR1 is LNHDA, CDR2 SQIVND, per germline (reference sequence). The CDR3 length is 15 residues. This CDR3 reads CASSIVEFPGNTIYF. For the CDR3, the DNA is TGTGCCAGTAGTATAGTTGAGTTCCCTGGAAACACCATATATTTT.

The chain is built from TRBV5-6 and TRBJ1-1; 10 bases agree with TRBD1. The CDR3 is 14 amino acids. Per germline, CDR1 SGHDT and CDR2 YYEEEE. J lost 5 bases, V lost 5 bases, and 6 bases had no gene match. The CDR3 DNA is TGTGCCAGCAGTTCCGGGACAGGGGTAACTGAAGCTTTCTTT. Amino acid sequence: CASSSGTGVTEAFF.

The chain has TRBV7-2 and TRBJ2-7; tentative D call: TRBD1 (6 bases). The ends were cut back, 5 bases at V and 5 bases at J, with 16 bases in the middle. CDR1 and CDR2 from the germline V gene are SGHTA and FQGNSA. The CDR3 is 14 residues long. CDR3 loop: CASSQGGQGHEQYF. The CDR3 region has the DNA TGTGCCAGCAGCCAAGGGGGACAAGGCCACGAGCAGTACTTC.

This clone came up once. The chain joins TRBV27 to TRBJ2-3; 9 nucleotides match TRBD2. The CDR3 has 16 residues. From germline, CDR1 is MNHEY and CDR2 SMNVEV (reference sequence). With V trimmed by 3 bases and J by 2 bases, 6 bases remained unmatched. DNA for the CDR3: TGTGCCAGCAGTTTGTTTAGCGGGGGATCCACAGATACGCAGTATTTT. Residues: CASSLFSGGSTDTQYF.

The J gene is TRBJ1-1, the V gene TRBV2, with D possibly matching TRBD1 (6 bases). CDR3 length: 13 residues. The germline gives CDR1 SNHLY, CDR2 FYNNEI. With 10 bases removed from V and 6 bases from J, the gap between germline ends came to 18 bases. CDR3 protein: CAIIRGDRPEAFF. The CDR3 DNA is TGTGCCATAATAAGGGGGGATAGGCCTGAAGCTTTCTTT.

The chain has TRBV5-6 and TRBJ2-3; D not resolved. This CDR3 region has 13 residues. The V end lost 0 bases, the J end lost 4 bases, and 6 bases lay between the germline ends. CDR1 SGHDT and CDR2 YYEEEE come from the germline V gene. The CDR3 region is CASSLDVADTQYF. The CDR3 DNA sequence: TGTGCCAGCAGCTTGGATGTAGCAGATACGCAGTATTTT.

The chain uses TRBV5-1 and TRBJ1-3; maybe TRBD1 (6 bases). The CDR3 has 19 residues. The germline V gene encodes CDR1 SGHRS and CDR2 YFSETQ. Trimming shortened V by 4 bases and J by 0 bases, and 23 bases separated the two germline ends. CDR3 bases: TGCGCCAGCAGCCCCAGACCGTGGAGCAGGGGATACTCTGGAAACACCATATATTTT. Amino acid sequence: CASSPRPWSRGYSGNTIYF.

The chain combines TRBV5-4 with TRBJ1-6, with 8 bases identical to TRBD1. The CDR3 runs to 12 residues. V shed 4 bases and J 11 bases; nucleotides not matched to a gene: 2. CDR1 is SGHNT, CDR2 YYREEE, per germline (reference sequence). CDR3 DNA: TGTGCCAGCAGCGGACAGGGTGCACCCCTCCACTTT. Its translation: CASSGQGAPLHF.

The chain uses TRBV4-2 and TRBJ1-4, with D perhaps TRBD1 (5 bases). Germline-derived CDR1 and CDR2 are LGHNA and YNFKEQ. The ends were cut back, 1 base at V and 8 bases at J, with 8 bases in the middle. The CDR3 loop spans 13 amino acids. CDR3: CASSQGTKEKLFF. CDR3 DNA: TGTGCCAGCAGCCAAGGGACAAAGGAAAAACTGTTTTTT.

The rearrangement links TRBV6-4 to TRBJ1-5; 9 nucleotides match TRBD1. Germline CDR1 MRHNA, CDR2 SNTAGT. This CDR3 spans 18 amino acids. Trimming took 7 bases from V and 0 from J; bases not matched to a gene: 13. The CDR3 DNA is TGTGCCAGCATCAGGCCGGGACAGGGACCCTATAGCAATCAGCCCCAGCATTTT. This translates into CASIRPGQGPYSNQPQHF.